This T cell receptor beta chain was captured in a study of beta chain features in type 1 diabetes. There are 15 residues in the CDR3. CDR1 is LGHNA and CDR2 is YSLEER in the germline V gene. The sequenced template was cDNA made from the entire isolated RNA. An average approximately 3.7 million reads came from naive, central memory and regulatory T cell samples. Assay used: immunoSEQ multiplex PCR; TCRdb lists only in-frame clones, some missing. The sample yields 400,000 to 500,000 clones, roughly 13% seen once. Notes on the study in general: Cells expressing TCR highly could be over-represented by cDNA sequencing. Naive, central memory and regulatory TCRB repertoires appeared more similar among patients than healthy donors. Junctions at VDJ sites from type 1 diabetes patients had fewer insertions and more deletions.

This clone was seen only a few times. Antigen specificity is unknown. One end of the junction varies from germline; a read error may be responsible. This TCR was sampled from a man younger than 40 in good health. Material: naive CD4+ T cells from blood. The gene calls are TRBV4-3 and TRBJ1-2, with D unclear. The CDR3 here is CAISSGLTDVDGYTF. CDR3 nucleotides: TGCGCCATCAGCTCCGGACTGACCGATGTAGATGGCTACACCTTC.